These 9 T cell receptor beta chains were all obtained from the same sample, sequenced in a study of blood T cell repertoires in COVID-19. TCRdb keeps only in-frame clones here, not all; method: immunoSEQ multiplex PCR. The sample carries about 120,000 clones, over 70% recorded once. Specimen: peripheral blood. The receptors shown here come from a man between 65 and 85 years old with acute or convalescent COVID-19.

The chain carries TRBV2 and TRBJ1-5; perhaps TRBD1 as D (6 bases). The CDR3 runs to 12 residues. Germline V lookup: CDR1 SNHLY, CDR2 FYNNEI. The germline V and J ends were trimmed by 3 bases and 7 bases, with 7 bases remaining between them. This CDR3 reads CASSEQGQPQHF. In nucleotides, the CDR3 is TGTGCCAGCAGTGAGCAGGGGCAGCCCCAGCATTTT. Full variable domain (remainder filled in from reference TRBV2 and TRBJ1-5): EPEVTQTPSHQVTQMGQEVILRCVPISNHLYFYWYRQILGQKVEFLVSFYNNEISEKSEIFDDQFSVERPDGSNFTLKIRSTKLEDSAMYFCASSEQGQPQHFGDGTRLSIL.

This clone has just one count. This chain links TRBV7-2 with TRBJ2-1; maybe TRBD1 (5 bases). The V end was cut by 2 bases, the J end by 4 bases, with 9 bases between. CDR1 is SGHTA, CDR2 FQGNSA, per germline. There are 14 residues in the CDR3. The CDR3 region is CASSLKAGYNEQFF. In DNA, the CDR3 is TGTGCCAGCAGCTTAAAAGCAGGGTACAATGAGCAGTTCTTC.

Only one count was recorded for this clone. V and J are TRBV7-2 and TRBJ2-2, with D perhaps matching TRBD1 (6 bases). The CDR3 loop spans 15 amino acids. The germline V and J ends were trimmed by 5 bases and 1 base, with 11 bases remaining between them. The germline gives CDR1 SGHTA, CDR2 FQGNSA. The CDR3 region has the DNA TGTGCCAGCAGCCCCGGACAGTTGAACACCGGGGAGCTGTTTTTT. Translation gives CASSPGQLNTGELFF.

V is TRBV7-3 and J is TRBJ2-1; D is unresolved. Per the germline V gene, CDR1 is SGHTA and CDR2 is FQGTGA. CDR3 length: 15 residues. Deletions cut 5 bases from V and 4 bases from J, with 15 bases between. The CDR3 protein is CASSRTGSVYNEQFF. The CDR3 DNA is TGTGCCAGCAGCCGTACCGGTTCGGTTTACAATGAGCAGTTCTTC.

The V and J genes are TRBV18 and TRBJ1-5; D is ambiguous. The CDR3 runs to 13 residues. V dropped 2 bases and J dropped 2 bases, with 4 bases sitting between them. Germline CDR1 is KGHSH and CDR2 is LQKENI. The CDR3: CASSPTGNQPQHF. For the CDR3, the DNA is TGTGCCAGCTCACCAACGGGCAATCAGCCCCAGCATTTT.

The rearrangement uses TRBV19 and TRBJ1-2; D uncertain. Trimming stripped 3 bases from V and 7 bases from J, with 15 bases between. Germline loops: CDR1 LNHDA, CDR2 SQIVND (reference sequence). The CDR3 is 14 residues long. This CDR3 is CASSISRILSGYTF. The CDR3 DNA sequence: TGTGCCAGTAGTATCTCCAGGATATTAAGTGGCTACACCTTC.

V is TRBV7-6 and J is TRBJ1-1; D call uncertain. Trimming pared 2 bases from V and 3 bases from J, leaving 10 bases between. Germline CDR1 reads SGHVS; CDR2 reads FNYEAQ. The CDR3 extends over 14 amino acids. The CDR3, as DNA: TGTGCCAGCAGCTTATCCGAGGGCTACACTGAAGCTTTCTTT. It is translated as CASSLSEGYTEAFF.

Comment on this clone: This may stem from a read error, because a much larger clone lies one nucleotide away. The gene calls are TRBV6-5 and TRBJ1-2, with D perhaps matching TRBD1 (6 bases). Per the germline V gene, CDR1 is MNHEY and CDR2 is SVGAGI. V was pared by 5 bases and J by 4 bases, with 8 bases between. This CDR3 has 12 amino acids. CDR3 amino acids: CASSQGTYGYTF. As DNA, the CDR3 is TGTGCCAGCAGTCAGGGGACCTATGGCTACACCTTC.

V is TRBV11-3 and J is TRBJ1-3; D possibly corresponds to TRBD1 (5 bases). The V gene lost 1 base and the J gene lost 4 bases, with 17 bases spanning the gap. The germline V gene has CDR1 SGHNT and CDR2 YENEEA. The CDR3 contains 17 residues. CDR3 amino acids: CASSLAPGHRSGNTIYF. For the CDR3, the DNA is TGTGCCAGCAGCTTAGCTCCAGGACACCGATCCGGAAACACCATATATTTT.